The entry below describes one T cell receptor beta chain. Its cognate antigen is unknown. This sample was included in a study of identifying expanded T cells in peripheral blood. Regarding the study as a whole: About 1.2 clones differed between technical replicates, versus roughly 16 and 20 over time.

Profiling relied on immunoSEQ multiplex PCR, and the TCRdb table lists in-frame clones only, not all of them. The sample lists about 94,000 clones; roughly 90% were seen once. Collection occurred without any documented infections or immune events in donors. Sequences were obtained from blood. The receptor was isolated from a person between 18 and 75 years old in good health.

CDR3 protein: CASSLGLLEQFF. The CDR3 nucleotides read TGTGCCAGCAGCTTAGGCCTCCTAGAGCAGTTCTTC. The rearrangement uses TRBV13 and TRBJ2-1; D gene ambiguous. Trimming took off 0 bases at V and 10 bases at J, with 7 bases between the two ends. Germline V gene data show CDR1 as PRHDT and CDR2 as FYEKMQ (reference sequence). This CDR3 spans 12 amino acids.